Each of the 14 T cell receptor beta chains below was sequenced from the same sample in a study of blood T cell repertoires in COVID-19. The repertoire was sequenced with immunoSEQ multiplex PCR; TCRdb's copy has only in-frame clones and lacks some. In the table there are 150,000 to 200,000 clones, about 85% of which are singletons. The sequencing input was peripheral blood. The receptors were sampled from a human donor with acute or convalescent COVID-19. The donor label of this sample is uncertain.

In this sample, this clone turned up a few times. This sequence joins TRBV2 and TRBJ1-2, with 7 positions matching TRBD1. V lost 4 bases, J lost 1 base, and 9 bases stayed unmatched. Germline loops: CDR1 SNHLY, CDR2 FYNNEI. The CDR3 is made up of 16 amino acids. As DNA, the CDR3 is TGTGCCAGCAGTGGCGGGACAGCTGGAGATAACTATGGCTACACCTTC. This codes for CASSGGTAGDNYGYTF. The whole variable domain, remainder taken from reference TRBV2 and TRBJ1-2, is EPEVTQTPSHQVTQMGQEVILRCVPISNHLYFYWYRQILGQKVEFLVSFYNNEISEKSEIFDDQFSVERPDGSNFTLKIRSTKLEDSAMYFCASSGGTAGDNYGYTFGSGTRLTVV.

V gene TRBV5-4 combines with J gene TRBJ2-3, with D hard to call. CDR3 size: 12 residues. Germline assignment: CDR1 SGHNT and CDR2 YYREEE (reference sequence). V was clipped by 4 bases and J by 5 bases, with 8 bases between them. The CDR3 sequence: CASSRDIDTQYF. CDR3 coding DNA: TGTGCCAGCAGCCGAGATATAGATACGCAGTATTTT.

The table lists this clone with a count of one. The rearrangement joins TRBV29-1 to TRBJ2-1; 8 bases fit TRBD2. This CDR3 contains 16 residues. Germline V gene data show CDR1 as SQVTM and CDR2 as ANQGSEA. The J segment lost 4 bases and the V segment lost 3 bases, leaving 11 bases of the junction unmatched. CDR3 sequence: CSVDGVSAGAYNEQFF. The DNA of the CDR3 is TGCAGCGTTGATGGAGTCTCAGCGGGGGCGTACAATGAGCAGTTCTTC.

The rearrangement uses TRBV3-1 (or the pseudogene TRBV3-2) and TRBJ2-7; D ambiguous. The V gene's germline CDR1 is LGHDT and CDR2 YNNKEL (reference sequence). The CDR3 is made up of 15 amino acids. V shed 1 base and J shed 7 bases, with 17 bases lying between them. The chain's CDR3 is CASSQGRSPSWEQYF. In nucleotides, the CDR3 is TGTGCCAGCAGCCAAGGTAGAAGCCCGTCCTGGGAGCAGTACTTC.

This clone was detected ten times or more. V usage is TRBV4-1 and J usage is TRBJ1-6, with 8 bases fitting TRBD1. The J segment lost 7 bases and the V segment lost 4 bases, leaving 6 bases of the junction unmatched. The CDR3 has 15 amino acids. Germline assignment: CDR1 MGHRA and CDR2 YSYEKL. The CDR3 is CASSPWTGQNSPLHF. CDR3 sequence (DNA): TGCGCCAGCAGCCCGTGGACAGGGCAAAATTCACCCCTCCACTTT.

The rearrangement joins TRBV19 to TRBJ1-2; the D gene is possibly TRBD1 (6 bases). The germline V gene has CDR1 LNHDA and CDR2 SQIVND (reference sequence). V lost 1 base and J 8 bases, leaving 20 bases between the germline ends. This CDR3 is 16 amino acids long. The chain's CDR3 is CASSIGWFDTGTGYTF. The CDR3 DNA reads as TGTGCCAGTAGTATAGGCTGGTTCGATACAGGGACGGGCTACACCTTC.

The chain couples TRBV27 to TRBJ1-2; 10 bases align to TRBD1. CDR3 size: 15 residues. Germline assignment: CDR1 MNHEY and CDR2 SMNVEV (reference sequence). The trim removed 8 bases at V and 3 bases at J, leaving 9 bases unmatched. CDR3 amino acids: CASAQTGGAYYGYTF. CDR3 in DNA: TGTGCCAGCGCCCAGACAGGGGGCGCCTACTATGGCTACACCTTC.

The V and J genes are TRBV18 and TRBJ1-4; D may be TRBD1 (5 bases). Germline V gives CDR1 KGHSH, CDR2 LQKENI. The CDR3 length is 14 residues. Trimming removed 3 bases from V and 6 bases from J, with 11 bases in between. In DNA, the CDR3 is TGTGCCAGCTCACCCCAGGGTCGAGATGAAAAACTGTTTTTT. Translated: CASSPQGRDEKLFF.

The chain couples TRBV12-3 or TRBV12-4 to TRBJ1-6; 8 bases are a match to TRBD1. The CDR3 loop spans 11 amino acids. The V segment lost 5 bases and the J segment 16 bases; nucleotides outside the gene matches: 4. CDR3 coding DNA: TGTGCCAGCAGTCTCCGGGACAGGCTCCACTTT. Protein product: CASSLRDRLHF.

This chain links TRBV10-1 with TRBJ2-3, with TRBD1 identical over 7 bases. The CDR3 is made up of 16 amino acids. Germline V gene data show CDR1 as WNHNN and CDR2 as SYGVQD (reference sequence). Germline trimming cut 6 bases from V and 1 base from J; bases unmatched to any gene: 10. The DNA of the CDR3 is TGCGCCAGCAGCCCCACAGGGGTCGGTGGCACAGATACGCAGTATTTT. As protein: CASSPTGVGGTDTQYF.

This clone was observed a handful of times. The chain links TRBV6-5 to TRBJ1-2; 7 nucleotides align to TRBD1. Germline V gives CDR1 MNHEY, CDR2 SVGAGI. The length of the CDR3 is 14 residues. The ends lost 6 bases at V and 1 base at J; junction bases unmatched: 5. CDR3 amino acids: CASRAPGGNYGYTF. Here the CDR3 DNA reads TGTGCCAGCAGAGCTCCAGGGGGTAACTATGGCTACACCTTC.

The chain joins TRBV6-5 to TRBJ1-5; D gene ambiguous. The CDR3 is 15 amino acids. The germline V and J ends were trimmed by 0 bases and 0 bases, with 6 bases remaining between them. The V gene's germline CDR1 is MNHEY and CDR2 SVGAGI. The DNA of the CDR3 is TGTGCCAGCAGTTACTCGGCGGGTAGCAATCAGCCCCAGCATTTT. Encoded protein: CASSYSAGSNQPQHF.

The CDR3 DNA reads as TGTGCCAGCGAAGCGTATGAAAAACTGTTTTTT. It translates to CASEAYEKLFF. J is TRBJ1-4 and V is TRBV19; D gene uncertain. The CDR3 spans 11 residues. Trimming left V 9 bases short and J 6 bases short, with 8 bases between. In germline, CDR1 is LNHDA, CDR2 SQIVND (reference sequence).

This chain connects TRBV2 to TRBJ1-5; 9 bases line up with TRBD1. V lost 5 bases, J lost 7 bases, and 9 bases stayed unmatched. Germline V CDR1 and CDR2: SNHLY, FYNNEI. The CDR3 is 15 residues long. The CDR3 is CASSLDRGKGQPQHF. The DNA of the CDR3 is TGTGCCAGCAGTTTGGACAGGGGTAAGGGACAGCCCCAGCATTTT.